The clone carrying this T cell receptor beta chain was observed at least ten times. The antigen is not known. This sample is part of a study of T cell repertoires in cytomegalovirus infection. For the study at large: CMV infection and matching HLA type were both indicated by public TCR beta signatures.

Trimming removed 3 bases at V and 5 bases at J, with 15 bases between. Germline V gene lookup returns CDR1 SEHNR and CDR2 FQNEAQ (reference sequence). The CDR3 is made up of 15 amino acids. MiXCR, run by TCRdb on the reads, gives a single entry per CDR3 protein. Of 700,000 to 900,000 distinct CDR3 sequences listed, about 29% are singletons. The chain employs TRBV7-9 and TRBJ2-3; D is unresolved. This receptor was identified in a human donor in good health (CMV status not recorded). Some clones in this sample may be carry-over from other donors' samples. The source was cultured CD8+ T cells from PBMCs, collected from culture after CMV antigen stimulation. CDR3 in amino acids: CASSFFGDFGDTQYF. The CDR3 DNA is TGTGCCAGCAGCTTTTTCGGCGATTTCGGAGATACGCAGTATTTT.